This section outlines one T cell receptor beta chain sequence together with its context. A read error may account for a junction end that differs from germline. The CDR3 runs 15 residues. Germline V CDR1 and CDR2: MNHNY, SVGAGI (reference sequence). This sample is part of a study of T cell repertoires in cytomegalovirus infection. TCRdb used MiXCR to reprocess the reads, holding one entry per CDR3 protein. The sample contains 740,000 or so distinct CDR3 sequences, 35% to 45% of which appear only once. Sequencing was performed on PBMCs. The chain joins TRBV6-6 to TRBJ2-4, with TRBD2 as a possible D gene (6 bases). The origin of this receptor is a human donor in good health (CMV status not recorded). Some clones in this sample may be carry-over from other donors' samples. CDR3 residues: CASGYWASEKNIQYF. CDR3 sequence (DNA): TGTGCCAGCGGTTACTGGGCTAGCGAGAAAAACATTCAGTACTTC.